The 7 T cell receptor beta chains below were found in one sample sequenced in a study of post-analysis software for immune sequencing data. cDNA libraries for TCR beta contained unique molecular identifiers. TCRdb reprocessed the PCR reads with MiXCR, giving one entry per CDR3 protein. There are approximately 660,000 distinct CDR3 sequences in the sample; approximately 59% occur only once, and around 11% lies in the top ten. Findings and caveats of the study: Comparison of patients with controls showed roughly five TRBV segments more frequent in patients, TRBV5-6, TRBV5-1 and TRBV20-1 among them.

No antigens are known for them. Sequenced: blood. Source of these receptors: a girl under 10 years old with multiple sclerosis.

The chain couples TRBV20-1 to TRBJ2-5; unclear D gene. There are 13 residues in the CDR3. Germline CDR1 DFQATT, CDR2 SNEGSKA (reference sequence). The germline V and J ends were trimmed by 2 bases and 1 base, with 8 bases remaining between them. The CDR3 sequence: CSARTVPQETQYF. In DNA form, the CDR3 reads TGCAGTGCTAGAACGGTCCCCCAAGAGACCCAGTACTTC.

This clonotype was detected only a few times. Compared with germline, one end of the junction differs, possibly owing to a read error. The CDR3 coding sequence is TGCAGCGTGCGGGACAGCCCCAGGTGGCAGTTCTTT. Amino acids: CSVRDSPRWQFF. This rearrangement joins TRBV29-1 to TRBJ2-1; D possibly corresponds to TRBD1 (7 bases). This CDR3 is 12 amino acids long. The germline V gene has CDR1 SQVTM and CDR2 ANQGSEA.

This clonotype was seen just once. The rearrangement joins TRBV10-2 to TRBJ2-3; perhaps TRBD2 as D (6 bases). Trimming pared 6 bases from V and 2 bases from J, leaving 9 bases between. From germline, CDR1 is WSHSY and CDR2 SAAADI. The CDR3 extends over 13 amino acids. The CDR3 region has the DNA TGCGCCAGCAGGGAGGGCATCACAGATACGCAGTATTTT. This codes for CASREGITDTQYF.

This clonotype was observed a single time. The chain employs TRBV4-2 and TRBJ1-1; TRBD1 might be the D (6 bases). The V and J ends lost 4 bases and 1 base respectively, with 19 bases between them. Germline-derived CDR1 and CDR2 are LGHNA and YNFKEQ. The CDR3 runs to 17 residues. This CDR3 reads CASSPGTDGGPNTEAFF. The CDR3 DNA is TGTGCCAGCAGCCCCGGGACGGACGGGGGGCCGAACACTGAAGCTTTCTTT.

This clonotype was observed once. The V and J genes are TRBV7-2 and TRBJ1-1; no reliable D call. V was shortened by 1 base and J by 4 bases, with 13 bases between the two germline ends. The CDR3 loop spans 15 amino acids. CDR1 is SGHTA, CDR2 FQGNSA, per germline. As DNA, the CDR3 is TGTGCCAGCAGCTTAGAATGGAGGGTAGGCACTGAAGCTTTCTTT. Translation: CASSLEWRVGTEAFF.

The chain carries TRBV29-1 and TRBJ2-3, with D perhaps TRBD2 (5 bases). The V gene lost 6 bases and the J gene lost 1 base, with 8 bases spanning the gap. The germline V gene has CDR1 SQVTM and CDR2 ANQGSEA. This CDR3 has 12 residues. The CDR3 spells CSVADGTDTQYF. CDR3 nucleotides: TGCAGCGTAGCGGACGGCACAGATACGCAGTATTTT.

The chain recombines TRBV20-1 with TRBJ2-3; 8 positions match TRBD2. This CDR3 has 15 residues. J lost 1 base, V lost 2 bases, and 5 bases had no gene match. Looked up from germline, CDR1 is DFQATT and CDR2 is SNEGSKA (reference sequence). In DNA form, the CDR3 reads TGCAGTGCTAGAACCGCGGGGGGAGGCACAGATACGCAGTATTTT. Translation: CSARTAGGGTDTQYF.